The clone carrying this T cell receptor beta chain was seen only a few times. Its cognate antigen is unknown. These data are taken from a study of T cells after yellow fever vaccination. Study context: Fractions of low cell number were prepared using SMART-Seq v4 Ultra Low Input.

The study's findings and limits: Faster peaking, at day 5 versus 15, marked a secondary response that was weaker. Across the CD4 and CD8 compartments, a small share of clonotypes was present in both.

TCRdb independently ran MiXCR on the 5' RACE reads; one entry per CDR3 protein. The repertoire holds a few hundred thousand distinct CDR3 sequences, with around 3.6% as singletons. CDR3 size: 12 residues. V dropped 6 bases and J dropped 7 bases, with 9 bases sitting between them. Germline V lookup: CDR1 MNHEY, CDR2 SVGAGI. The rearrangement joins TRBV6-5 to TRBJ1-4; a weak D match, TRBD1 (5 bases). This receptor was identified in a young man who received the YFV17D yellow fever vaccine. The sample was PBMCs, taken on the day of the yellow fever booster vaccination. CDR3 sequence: CASRGAVEKLFF. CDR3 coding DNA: TGTGCCAGCAGAGGGGCAGTTGAAAAACTGTTTTTT.